This T cell receptor beta chain was obtained from a study of T cells in Graves' hyperthyroidism and ophthalmopathy. RNA transcripts provided the source from which TCR beta CDR3 regions were amplified. Initially, a first-round RT-PCR of the TCR CDR3 employed the HTBI primer set. TCRdb passed the multiplex PCR reads through MiXCR, listing each CDR3 protein once. The table records a few hundred thousand distinct CDR3 sequences, about 14% of them present only once. This clonotype has only a few counts. CDR1 and CDR2 from the germline V gene are SNHLY and FYNNEI. The CDR3 spans 15 residues. V lost 4 bases and J 6 bases, leaving 15 bases between the germline ends.

V is TRBV2 and J is TRBJ1-4; TRBD1 is a possible D gene (5 bases). The material sequenced was blood. This clonotype originated in a woman aged 30 to 39 with Graves' ophthalmopathy. In DNA, the CDR3 is TGTGCCAGCAGTGCGGGGGAAGGGATGGATGAAAAACTGTTTTTT. Residues: CASSAGEGMDEKLFF.